The 12 T cell receptor beta chains listed next were all sequenced from one sample in a study of breast tumors, draining lymph nodes, adjacent tissues. The lymph nodes were axillary draining lymph nodes from breast cancer patients. TCRdb processed the multiplex PCR reads anew with MiXCR; each CDR3 protein has one entry. Of about 230,000 distinct CDR3 sequences detected, about 32% appear once; the ten largest clones hold 1.4%. Sequencing was carried out using axillary lymph node tissue. The receptors originated from a female donor with breast cancer. Some clones in this sample may be carry-over from other donors' samples.

The chain is built from TRBV15 and TRBJ2-5, with 7 bases identical to TRBD1. The CDR3 has 16 amino acids. Germline loops: CDR1 LNHNV, CDR2 YYDKDF (reference sequence). V was clipped by 3 bases and J by 2 bases; unmatched bases: 9. Written as DNA, the CDR3 is TGTGCCACCAGCAGGCCTACCCAGGGGGTACAAGAGACCCAGTACTTC. It encodes CATSRPTQGVQETQYF.

This clonotype occurred a few times. The gene calls are TRBV4-1 and TRBJ2-2; a weak D match, TRBD1 (5 bases). This CDR3 has 14 amino acids. From germline, CDR1 is MGHRA and CDR2 YSYEKL. V was shortened by 8 bases and J by 1 base, with 11 bases between the two germline ends. The CDR3 spells CASRPTENTGELFF. The DNA of the CDR3 is TGCGCCAGCCGTCCGACAGAGAACACCGGGGAGCTGTTTTTT.

The sample holds many counts of this clonotype. The rearrangement links TRBV5-4 to TRBJ2-1, with D possibly TRBD2 on 5 matching bases. This CDR3 contains 15 residues. Germline CDR1 SGHNT, CDR2 YYREEE (reference sequence). V shed 0 bases and J shed 5 bases, with 12 bases lying between them. CDR3 nucleotides: TGTGCCAGCAGCTTGGTGAGGGCCGGGGACAATGAGCAGTTCTTC. It translates to CASSLVRAGDNEQFF.

This clonotype was observed at least ten times. The rearrangement uses TRBV3-1 and TRBJ2-2; D perhaps matches TRBD1 (5 bases). Germline CDR1 and CDR2: LGHDT and YNNKEL (reference sequence). V dropped 8 bases and J dropped 5 bases, with 18 bases sitting between them. The CDR3 runs 15 residues. The chain's CDR3 is CASCLSDSLTGELFF. The CDR3 DNA reads as TGTGCCAGCTGCCTGAGTGACAGTTTGACCGGGGAGCTGTTTTTT.

The chain couples TRBV18 to TRBJ1-1; D remains ambiguous. The CDR3 consists of 13 residues. With 6 bases removed from V and 1 base from J, the gap between germline ends came to 9 bases. In germline, CDR1 is KGHSH, CDR2 LQKENI. The CDR3 DNA is TGTGCCAGCTCCACTAACAGGAACACTGAAGCTTTCTTT. Protein sequence: CASSTNRNTEAFF.

This clonotype was seen more than once but under ten times. CDR3 loop: CASSSTGARSGNTIYF. The DNA of the CDR3 is TGTGCCAGCAGCTCCACCGGGGCGCGATCCGGAAACACCATATATTTT. The rearrangement links TRBV5-6 to TRBJ1-3; D may be TRBD1 (5 bases). The germline V gene has CDR1 SGHDT and CDR2 YYEEEE. V dropped 3 bases and J dropped 4 bases, with 17 bases sitting between them. CDR3 length: 16 amino acids.

Ten or more counts support this clonotype. This chain joins TRBV20-1 and TRBJ1-6, with D perhaps TRBD1 (5 bases). Germline CDR1 is DFQATT and CDR2 is SNEGSKA (reference sequence). Trimming cost V 1 base and J 10 bases, with 11 bases left between them. The CDR3 extends over 13 amino acids. The CDR3 DNA sequence: TGCAGTGCTAGAGCCCAGGGAGGGTCACCCCTCCACTTT. Amino acid sequence: CSARAQGGSPLHF.

The V and J genes are TRBV15 and TRBJ2-5; D uncertain. The J call may be incorrect, as the DNA end agrees better with TRBJ2-1. CDR1 is LNHNV and CDR2 is YYDKDF in the germline V gene (reference sequence). CDR3 size: 16 residues. CDR3 in amino acids: CATSSLASLGQETQFF. Written as DNA, the CDR3 is TGTGCCACCAGCAGCTTGGCTAGTCTCGGGCAAGAGACCCAGTTCTTC.

This clonotype was counted ten times or more. This rearrangement joins TRBV28 to TRBJ2-7, with D unresolved. The ends were cut back, 1 base at V and 2 bases at J, with 9 bases in the middle. The V gene's germline CDR1 is MDHEN and CDR2 SYDVKM. CDR3 length: 14 amino acids. In DNA form, the CDR3 reads TGTGCCAGCAGTTTATACGGCGGTGCCTACGAGCAGTACTTC. Protein product: CASSLYGGAYEQYF.

In its sample, this clonotype was seen many times. Compared with germline, one end of the junction differs, possibly owing to a read error. The chain has TRBV5-1 and TRBJ2-7; D call uncertain. This CDR3 has 13 amino acids. CDR1 is SGHRS, CDR2 YFSETQ, per germline. Here the CDR3 reads CASSLAGSYEQYF. In DNA, the CDR3 is TGTGCCAGCAGCTTGGCCGGGTCCTACGAGCAGTACTTC. Filled out from reference TRBV5-1 and TRBJ2-7, the complete variable domain reads KAGVTQTPRYLIKTRGQQVTLSCSPISGHRSVSWYQQTPGQGLQFLFEYFSETQRNKGNFPGRFSGRQFSNSRSEMNVSTLELGDSALYLCASSLAGSYEQYFGPGTRLTVT.

Concerning this clonotype itself: Just one base apart from a much larger clone, this may be a read error. J is TRBJ2-7 and V is TRBV25-1; the D gene could be TRBD1 or TRBD2 (5 bases each). The CDR3 extends over 15 amino acids. V lost 5 bases and J 0 bases, leaving 14 bases between the germline ends. Germline V CDR1 and CDR2: MGHDK, SYGVNS. This CDR3 is CASSLSGRLSYEQYF. The CDR3, as DNA: TGTGCCAGCAGTCTGTCGGGACGCCTCTCCTACGAGCAGTACTTC.

This chain links TRBV15 with TRBJ2-7; D unresolved. V lost 0 bases, J lost 2 bases, and 11 bases lay in between. The CDR3 is made up of 15 amino acids. Germline CDR1 reads LNHNV; CDR2 reads YYDKDF (reference sequence). The CDR3: CATSRDGGSTYEQYF. CDR3 coding DNA: TGTGCCACCAGCAGAGATGGCGGTTCCACCTACGAGCAGTACTTC.